A selection of T cell receptor beta chains follows, all from one sample in a study of shared clonotypes between healthy human individuals. TCRdb keeps only in-frame clones here, not all; method: immunoSEQ multiplex PCR. The sample holds about 1.1 million clones, approximately 77% seen once. The specimen sequenced was memory CD4+ T cells from PBMCs. The receptor set was obtained from a young man in good health. Some clones in this sample may be carry-over from other donors' samples. Each CDR3 is given with its conserved first and last residue. A D gene is named only where the DNA matches it firmly. Part of the rows lack a size; the others show once, few, many or a class for expanded clones.

v_call: TRBV15; j_call: TRBJ2-2; d_call: TRBD2; clone_size: .; cdr3_nt: TGTGCCACCTCCAAAGGCGTAGCGGGAGAGGTCGGGGAGCTGTTTTTT; cdr3_aa: CATSKGVAGEVGELFF
v_call: TRBV28; j_call: TRBJ2-2; d_call: .; clone_size: .; cdr3_nt: TGTGCCAGCAGTTTATGGGGCAGGGGAACCGGGGAGCTGTTTTTT; cdr3_aa: CASSLWGRGTGELFF
v_call: TRBV5-1; j_call: TRBJ2-5; d_call: .; clone_size: .; cdr3_nt: TGCGCCAGCAGCTTGTTGTGGGGGCTCGAAGAGACCCAGTACTTC; cdr3_aa: CASSLLWGLEETQYF
v_call: TRBV5-5; j_call: TRBJ2-3; d_call: TRBD2; clone_size: .; cdr3_nt: TGTGCCAGCAGCTTCGGGACTAACTCCTATACGCAGTATTTT; cdr3_aa: CASSFGTNSYTQYF
v_call: TRBV27; j_call: TRBJ2-3; d_call: TRBD2; clone_size: .; cdr3_nt: TGTGCCAGCAGCGACTCGGGACTAGCGGTAGATACGCAGTATTTT; cdr3_aa: CASSDSGLAVDTQYF
v_call: TRBV19; j_call: TRBJ1-2; d_call: TRBD1; clone_size: .; cdr3_nt: TGTGCCAGTAAAAGGACAGGCGGAGGCTATGGCTACACCTTC; cdr3_aa: CASKRTGGGYGYTF
v_call: TRBV7-9; j_call: TRBJ2-2; d_call: TRBD1; clone_size: .; cdr3_nt: TGTGCCAGCAGCCAACGACAGGGCTCCGGGGAGCTGTTTTTT; cdr3_aa: CASSQRQGSGELFF
v_call: TRBV9; j_call: TRBJ2-5; d_call: TRBD2; clone_size: .; cdr3_nt: TGTGCCAGCAGCCCGCTTTGGGCTAGCGGGATTGGGACCCAGTACTTC; cdr3_aa: CASSPLWASGIGTQYF
v_call: TRBV7-2; j_call: TRBJ1-1; d_call: .; clone_size: .; cdr3_nt: TGTGCCAGCAGCTTAGGGGGACCGTTGAACACTGAAGCTTTCTTT; cdr3_aa: CASSLGGPLNTEAFF
v_call: TRBV4-3; j_call: TRBJ2-2; d_call: .; clone_size: .; cdr3_nt: TGCGCCAGCAGCCCTCAGGGGGGGCGGACCGGGGAGCTGTTTTTT; cdr3_aa: CASSPQGGRTGELFF
v_call: TRBV5-6; j_call: TRBJ2-5; d_call: .; clone_size: .; cdr3_nt: TGTGCCAGCAGCTTTACACGAGGGAGCGTGGAGACCCAGTACTTC; cdr3_aa: CASSFTRGSVETQYF
v_call: TRBV7-3; j_call: TRBJ2-1; d_call: .; clone_size: .; cdr3_nt: TGTGCCAGCAGCCCTCCGGACCGACGCAATGAGCAGTTCTTC; cdr3_aa: CASSPPDRRNEQFF
v_call: TRBV6-5; j_call: TRBJ2-7; d_call: TRBD2; clone_size: .; cdr3_nt: TGTGCCAGCATACGACTAGCGAAGACCTACGAGCAGTACTTC; cdr3_aa: CASIRLAKTYEQYF
v_call: TRBV11-2; j_call: TRBJ1-2; d_call: TRBD1; clone_size: .; cdr3_nt: TGTGCCAGCAGCCTAGGGGACAGGCCCCTCTATGGCTACACCTTC; cdr3_aa: CASSLGDRPLYGYTF
v_call: TRBV2; j_call: TRBJ2-5; d_call: .; clone_size: .; cdr3_nt: TGTGCCAGCAGTGAACGCCTAGGGAGCTATGAGACCCAGTACTTC; cdr3_aa: CASSERLGSYETQYF
v_call: TRBV4-1; j_call: TRBJ2-5; d_call: .; clone_size: once; cdr3_nt: TGCGCCAGCAGCCAAGCTTTTCCCGGAGTCGTCGGTGGCGCCCAGTACTTC; cdr3_aa: CASSQAFPGVVGGAQYF
v_call: TRBV7-6; j_call: TRBJ2-1; d_call: TRBD2; clone_size: .; cdr3_nt: TGTGCCAGCAGCTTACTCGGACTAGCCTACAATGAGCAGTTCTTC; cdr3_aa: CASSLLGLAYNEQFF
v_call: TRBV5-6; j_call: TRBJ1-2; d_call: TRBD1; clone_size: .; cdr3_nt: TGTGCCAGCAGCCTGGACAGGGGAAGCTATGGCTACACCTTC; cdr3_aa: CASSLDRGSYGYTF
v_call: TRBV5-1; j_call: TRBJ2-1; d_call: .; clone_size: .; cdr3_nt: TGCGCCAGCAGTGAGGGGAATTACAATGAGCAGTTCTTC; cdr3_aa: CASSEGNYNEQFF
v_call: TRBV18; j_call: TRBJ2-3; d_call: TRBD2; clone_size: .; cdr3_nt: TGTGCCAGCTCACCCGGGACTAGCGGGAGGGCGACAGATACGCAGTATTTT; cdr3_aa: CASSPGTSGRATDTQYF